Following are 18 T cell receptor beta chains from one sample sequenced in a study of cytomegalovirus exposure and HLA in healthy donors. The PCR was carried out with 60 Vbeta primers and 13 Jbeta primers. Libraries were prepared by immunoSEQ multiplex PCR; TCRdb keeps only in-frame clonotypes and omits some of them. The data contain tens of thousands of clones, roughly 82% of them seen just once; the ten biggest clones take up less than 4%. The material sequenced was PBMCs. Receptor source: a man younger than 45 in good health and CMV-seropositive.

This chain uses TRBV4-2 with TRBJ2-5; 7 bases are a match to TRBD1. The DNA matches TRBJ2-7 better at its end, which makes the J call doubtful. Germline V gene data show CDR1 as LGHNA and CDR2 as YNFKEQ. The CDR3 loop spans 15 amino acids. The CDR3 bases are TGTGCCAGCAGCCAAGGCTACAGGGGCCCCTACGAGCAGTACTTC. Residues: CASSQGYRGPYEQYF.

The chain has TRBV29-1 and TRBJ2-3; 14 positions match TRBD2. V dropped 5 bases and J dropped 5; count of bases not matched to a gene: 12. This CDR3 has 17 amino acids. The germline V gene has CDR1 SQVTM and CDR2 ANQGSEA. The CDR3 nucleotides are TGCAGCGTTCGACAGCAGGGACTAGCGGGAGTCCTAGATACGCAGTATTTT. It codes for CSVRQQGLAGVLDTQYF.

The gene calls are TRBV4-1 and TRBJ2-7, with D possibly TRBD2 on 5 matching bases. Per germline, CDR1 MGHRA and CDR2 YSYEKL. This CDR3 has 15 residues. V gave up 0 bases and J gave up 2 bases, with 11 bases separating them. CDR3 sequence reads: CASSQESAGAYEQYF. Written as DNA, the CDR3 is TGCGCCAGCAGCCAAGAATCCGCCGGGGCCTACGAGCAGTACTTC.

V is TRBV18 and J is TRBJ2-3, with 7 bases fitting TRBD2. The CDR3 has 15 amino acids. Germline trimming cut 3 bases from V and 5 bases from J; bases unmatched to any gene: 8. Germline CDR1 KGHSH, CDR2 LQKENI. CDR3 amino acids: CASSPSREGKDTQYF. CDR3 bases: TGTGCCAGCTCACCTTCGAGGGAGGGTAAAGATACGCAGTATTTT.

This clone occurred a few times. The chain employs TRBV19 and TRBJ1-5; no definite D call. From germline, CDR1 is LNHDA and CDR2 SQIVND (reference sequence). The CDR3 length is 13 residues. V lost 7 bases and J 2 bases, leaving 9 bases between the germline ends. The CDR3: CASTNTRNQPQHF. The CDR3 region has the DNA TGTGCCAGTACCAACACCCGCAATCAGCCCCAGCATTTT.

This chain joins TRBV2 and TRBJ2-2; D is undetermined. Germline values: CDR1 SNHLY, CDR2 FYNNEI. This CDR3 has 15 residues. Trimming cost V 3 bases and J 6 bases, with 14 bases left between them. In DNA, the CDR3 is TGTGCCAGCAGTGATCGGGTTCCATATCCCGGGGAGCTGTTTTTT. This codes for CASSDRVPYPGELFF. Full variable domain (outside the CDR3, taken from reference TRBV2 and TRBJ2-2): EPEVTQTPSHQVTQMGQEVILRCVPISNHLYFYWYRQILGQKVEFLVSFYNNEISEKSEIFDDQFSVERPDGSNFTLKIRSTKLEDSAMYFCASSDRVPYPGELFFGEGSRLTVL.

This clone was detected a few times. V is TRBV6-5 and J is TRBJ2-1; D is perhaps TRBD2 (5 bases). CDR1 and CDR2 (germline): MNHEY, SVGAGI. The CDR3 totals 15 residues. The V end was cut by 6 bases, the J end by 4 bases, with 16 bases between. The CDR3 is CASREALPLYNEQFF. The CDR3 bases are TGTGCCAGCAGGGAGGCCCTACCCTTATACAATGAGCAGTTCTTC.

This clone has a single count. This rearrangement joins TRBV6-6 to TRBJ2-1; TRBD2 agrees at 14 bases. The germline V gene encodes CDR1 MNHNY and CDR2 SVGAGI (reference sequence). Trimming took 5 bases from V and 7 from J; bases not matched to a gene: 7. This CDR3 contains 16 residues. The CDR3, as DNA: TGTGCCAGCAGTAATTCAGGACTAGCGGGAGGAAATGAGCAGTTCTTC. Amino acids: CASSNSGLAGGNEQFF.

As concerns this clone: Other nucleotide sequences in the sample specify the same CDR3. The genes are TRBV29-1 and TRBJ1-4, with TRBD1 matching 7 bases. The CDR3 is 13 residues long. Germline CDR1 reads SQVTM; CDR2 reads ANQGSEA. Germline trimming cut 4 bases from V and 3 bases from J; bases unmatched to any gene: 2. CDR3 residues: CSVGQGPNEKLFF. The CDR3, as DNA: TGCAGCGTTGGACAGGGCCCTAATGAAAAACTGTTTTTT.

The CDR3 DNA sequence: TGTGCCAGCAGCGTAAGACCGGGCCCCAGGGGGACCGGGGAGCTGTTTTTT. It encodes CASSVRPGPRGTGELFF. The chain carries TRBV11-2 and TRBJ2-2; 7 bases map to TRBD1. From germline, CDR1 is SGHAT and CDR2 FQNNGV. The CDR3 covers 17 residues. The V and J ends lost 5 bases and 5 bases, in that order; junction bases with no gene match: 14.

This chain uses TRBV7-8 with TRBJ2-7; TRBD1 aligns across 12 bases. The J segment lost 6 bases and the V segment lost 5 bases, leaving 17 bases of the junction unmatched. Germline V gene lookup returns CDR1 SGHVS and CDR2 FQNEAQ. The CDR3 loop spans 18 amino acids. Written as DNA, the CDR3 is TGTGCCAGCAGCAGACCCGGGACAGGGGGCGGACTAGCCCCCGAGCAGTACTTC. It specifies CASSRPGTGGGLAPEQYF.

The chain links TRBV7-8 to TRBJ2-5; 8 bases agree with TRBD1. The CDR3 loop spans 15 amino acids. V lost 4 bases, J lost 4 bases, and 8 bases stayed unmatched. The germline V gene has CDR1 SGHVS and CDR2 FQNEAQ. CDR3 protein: CASSSTGGTRETQYF. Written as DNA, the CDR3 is TGTGCCAGCAGCTCCACAGGGGGGACACGAGAGACCCAGTACTTC.

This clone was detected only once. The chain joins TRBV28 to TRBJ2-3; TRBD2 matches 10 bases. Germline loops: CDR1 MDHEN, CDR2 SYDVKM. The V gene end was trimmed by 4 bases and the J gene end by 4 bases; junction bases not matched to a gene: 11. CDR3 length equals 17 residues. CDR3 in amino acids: CASSSPASGSLADTQYF. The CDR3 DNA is TGTGCCAGCAGTTCCCCTGCTAGCGGGAGTTTGGCAGATACGCAGTATTTT.

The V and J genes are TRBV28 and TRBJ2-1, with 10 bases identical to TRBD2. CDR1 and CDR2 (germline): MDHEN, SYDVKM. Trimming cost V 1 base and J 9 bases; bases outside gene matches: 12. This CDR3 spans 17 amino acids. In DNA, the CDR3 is TGTGCCAGCAGTTTATCGCGGCTAGCGGGAGTGATGCTTGAGCAGTTCTTC. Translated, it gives CASSLSRLAGVMLEQFF.

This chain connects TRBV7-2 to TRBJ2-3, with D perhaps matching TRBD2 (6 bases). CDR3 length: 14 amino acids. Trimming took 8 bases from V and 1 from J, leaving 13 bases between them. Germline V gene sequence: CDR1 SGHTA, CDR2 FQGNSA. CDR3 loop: CASGFGGGTDTQYF. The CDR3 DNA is TGTGCCAGCGGGTTCGGCGGGGGCACAGATACGCAGTATTTT.

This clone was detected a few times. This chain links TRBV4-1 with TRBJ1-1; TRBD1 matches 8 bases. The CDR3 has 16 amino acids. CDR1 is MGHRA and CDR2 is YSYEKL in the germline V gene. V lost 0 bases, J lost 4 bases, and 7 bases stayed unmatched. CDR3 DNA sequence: TGCGCCAGCAGCCAAGATGACAGGGGATGGGCCACTGAAGCTTTCTTT. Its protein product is CASSQDDRGWATEAFF.

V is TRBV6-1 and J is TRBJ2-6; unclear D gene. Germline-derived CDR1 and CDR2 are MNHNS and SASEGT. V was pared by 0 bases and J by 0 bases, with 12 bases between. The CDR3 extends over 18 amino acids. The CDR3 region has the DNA TGTGCCAGCAGTGAAGCGCGGCCCTTCGCCTCTGGGGCCAACGTCCTGACTTTC. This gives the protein CASSEARPFASGANVLTF.

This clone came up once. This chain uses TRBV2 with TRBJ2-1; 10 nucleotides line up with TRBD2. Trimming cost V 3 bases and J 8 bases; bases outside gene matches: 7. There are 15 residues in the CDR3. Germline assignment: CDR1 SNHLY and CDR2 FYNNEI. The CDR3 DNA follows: TGTGCCAGCAGTGAGGGGCTAGCGGGAGTGGATGAGCAGTTCTTC. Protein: CASSEGLAGVDEQFF.